The 12 T cell receptor beta chains given below trace back to one sample, sequenced in a study of CD8+ T cells in alopecia areata. Sequencing used cDNA as its template, made by extracting RNA and reverse transcribing it. TCRdb's table, derived via immunoSEQ multiplex PCR, lists solely in-frame clones and lacks some. The table includes more than 110,000 clones, 45% to 60% detected once. Treatment given: oral pan-JAK inhibitor, 5-10 mg twice daily. The starting material was CD8+ T cells sorted from blood, obtained at week 4, from a patient treated with tofacitinib. Receptors were obtained from a human donor with alopecia areata.

The table lists this clone with a few counts. The CDR3 is CASSLSGELQETQYF. The CDR3, as DNA: TGTGCCAGCAGCTTATCGGGGGAGTTGCAAGAGACCCAGTACTTC. The chain combines TRBV11-2 with TRBJ2-5; possible D gene TRBD2, 6 bases. The CDR3 spans 15 residues. V was cut by 2 bases and J by 2 bases, with 12 bases left in between. Germline V lookup: CDR1 SGHAT, CDR2 FQNNGV.

The DNA for the CDR3 is TGTGCCAGCAGCTTCTGGGGTGACGAGGGATACCACAATGAGCAGTTCTTC. Translating gives CASSFWGDEGYHNEQFF. The gene calls are TRBV11-1 and TRBJ2-1; possibly TRBD2 for D (5 bases). Deletions cut 3 bases from V and 5 bases from J, with 20 bases between. CDR1 is SGHAT and CDR2 is FQDESV in the germline V gene (reference sequence). The length of the CDR3 is 17 residues.

V and J are TRBV14 and TRBJ1-2; TRBD1 might be the D (6 bases). The V and J ends lost 6 bases and 3 bases respectively, with 11 bases between them. This CDR3 contains 13 residues. CDR1 and CDR2 (germline): SGHDN, FVKESK. The CDR3 region is CASSLSGDYGYTF. The CDR3 DNA reads TGTGCCAGCAGTCTGTCAGGGGACTATGGCTACACCTTC.

This clone was detected only a few times. This chain uses TRBV18 with TRBJ1-5; D might be TRBD1 (6 bases). V lost 6 bases, J lost 0 bases, and 9 bases lay in between. Per germline, CDR1 KGHSH and CDR2 LQKENI. The CDR3 totals 14 residues. CDR3 amino acids: CASSIRGSNQPQHF. The CDR3 region has the DNA TGTGCCAGCTCGATCAGGGGTAGCAATCAGCCCCAGCATTTT.

This clone was seen a handful of times. The rearrangement uses TRBV4-3 and TRBJ2-2, with D possibly matching TRBD1 (6 bases). Looked up from germline, CDR1 is LGHNA and CDR2 is YSLEER. V was shortened by 4 bases and J by 6 bases, with 12 bases between the two germline ends. This CDR3 region has 14 residues. CDR3 loop: CASSRLTGPGELFF. The CDR3 bases are TGCGCCAGCAGCCGATTAACAGGGCCCGGGGAGCTGTTTTTT.

This clone was recorded a few times. The DNA for the CDR3 is TGCAGCGCTCTGGACACCGGGGAGCTGTTTTTT. Residues: CSALDTGELFF. The chain links TRBV29-1 to TRBJ2-2; D unclear. The CDR3 has 11 amino acids. Trimming removed 7 bases at V and 3 bases at J, with 6 bases between. Germline V gene lookup returns CDR1 SQVTM and CDR2 ANQGSEA.

The rearrangement links TRBV13 to TRBJ2-7; tentatively, D is TRBD1 or TRBD2 (5 bases each). Germline assignment: CDR1 PRHDT and CDR2 FYEKMQ (reference sequence). CDR3 length: 17 residues. The V end lost 3 bases, the J end lost 3 bases, and 21 bases lay between the germline ends. CDR3 amino acids: CASSLGVGPAKNYEQYF. CDR3 coding DNA: TGTGCCAGCAGCTTGGGGGTGGGGCCGGCCAAGAACTACGAGCAGTACTTC.

This sequence joins TRBV27 and TRBJ2-7; tentatively, D is TRBD1 (6 bases). With 4 bases removed from V and 4 bases from J, the gap between germline ends came to 14 bases. The CDR3 runs 14 residues. Germline CDR1 and CDR2: MNHEY and SMNVEV (reference sequence). DNA of the CDR3: TGTGCCAGCAGTTCAAGGACAGAAAGATACGAGCAGTACTTC. Protein product: CASSSRTERYEQYF.

The J gene is TRBJ2-2, the V gene TRBV9; tentatively, D is TRBD2 (5 bases). CDR1 and CDR2 (germline): SGDLS, YYNGEE. This CDR3 comprises 13 residues. V gave up 3 bases and J gave up 7 bases, with 10 bases separating them. CDR3 in DNA: TGTGCCAGCAGCGCCGGGAACGTCGGGGAGCTGTTTTTT. Translated: CASSAGNVGELFF.

This clone was observed a few times. The chain combines TRBV7-6 with TRBJ2-2; the D gene is possibly TRBD1 (5 bases). Germline-derived CDR1 and CDR2 are SGHVS and FNYEAQ. This CDR3 comprises 13 residues. V lost 3 bases to trimming and J lost 4 bases, with 6 bases between them. CDR3 amino acids: CASSLGPTGELFF. Written as DNA, the CDR3 is TGTGCCAGCAGCTTGGGGCCCACCGGGGAGCTGTTTTTT.

This clone came up a few times. The same CDR3 also results from other DNA sequences found in this sample. V and J are TRBV5-6 and TRBJ2-7; D gene unclear. With 3 bases removed from V and 3 bases from J, the gap between germline ends came to 4 bases. Germline V gene lookup returns CDR1 SGHDT and CDR2 YYEEEE. The CDR3 runs to 11 residues. The CDR3, as DNA: TGTGCCAGCAGCTCTAGCTACGAGCAGTACTTC. Encoded protein: CASSSSYEQYF.

Here the CDR3 DNA reads TGTGCCACCAGCAGCGATAATGAGGGGGTCGGCTCCTACGAGCAGTACTTC. Translating it yields CATSSDNEGVGSYEQYF. The rearrangement links TRBV15 to TRBJ2-7, with a possible D match to TRBD1 (6 bases). The CDR3 contains 17 residues. CDR1 and CDR2 from the germline V gene are LNHNV and YYDKDF (reference sequence). Trimming pared 3 bases from V and 0 bases from J, leaving 18 bases between.